This TCR beta chain stems from a study of T-cell reconstitution after alpha-beta-depleted transplantation in children. The CDR3 extends over 15 amino acids. Germline values: CDR1 SEHNR, CDR2 FQNEAQ (reference sequence). The ends lost 5 bases at V and 2 bases at J; junction bases unmatched: 6. As it was prepared, the TCRbeta library received unique molecular identifiers. TCRdb re-called the PCR reads through MiXCR, storing one row per CDR3 protein. This sample has fewer than 95,000 distinct CDR3 sequences, with 12% found just once. At least ten counts were recorded for this clonotype. The V and J genes are TRBV7-9 and TRBJ2-7; 10 bases agree with TRBD2. The clonotype comes from a human donor who donated a stem cell graft to a child with inherited bone marrow failure. Sequences were derived from PBMCs from the stem cell graft donor, sampled from the stem cell graft. CDR3 nucleotides: TGTGCCAGCAGCATACTAGCGGGAAGAACCTACGAGCAGTACTTC. The encoded protein is CASSILAGRTYEQYF. The whole variable domain, remainder taken from reference TRBV7-9 and TRBJ2-7, is DTGVSQNPRHKITKRGQNVTFRCDPISEHNRLYWYRQTLGQGPEFLTYFQNEAQLEKSRLLSDRFSAERPKGSFSTLEIQRTEQGDSAMYLCASSILAGRTYEQYFGPGTRLTVT.